Presented here are 32 T cell receptor beta chains from one specimen sequenced in a study of blood T cell repertoires in COVID-19. Clones were sequenced by immunoSEQ multiplex PCR, and TCRdb holds only the in-frame ones, with some missing. In the table there are about 230,000 clones, 89% of which are singletons. The specimen was PBMCs or T cells enriched from blood (not recorded which). Receptors were obtained from a woman aged 25 to 39 with acute COVID-19.

The chain carries TRBV19 and TRBJ2-7, with 14 positions matching TRBD2. The germline CDR1 and CDR2 sequences are LNHDA and SQIVND (reference sequence). V lost 4 bases, J lost 0 bases, and 8 bases stayed unmatched. The CDR3 is 18 residues long. The chain's CDR3 is CASSTGTSGGRSSYEQYF. CDR3 coding DNA: TGTGCCAGTAGTACCGGGACTAGCGGGGGAAGGAGCTCCTACGAGCAGTACTTC.

V is TRBV7-2 and J is TRBJ1-6; D is possibly TRBD1 (5 bases). Germline V lookup: CDR1 SGHTA, CDR2 FQGNSA. This CDR3 spans 15 amino acids. Trimming shortened V by 1 base and J by 7 bases, and 11 bases separated the two germline ends. In DNA, the CDR3 is TGTGCCAGCAGCTTAGAAGCCCCAGGGAATTCACCCCTCCACTTT. It specifies CASSLEAPGNSPLHF.

The chain uses TRBV9 and TRBJ2-3, with TRBD2 as a possible D gene (7 bases). In germline, CDR1 is SGDLS, CDR2 YYNGEE. This CDR3 is built from 18 residues. V lost 2 bases and J lost 5, with 24 bases in between. As DNA, the CDR3 is TGTGCCAGCAGCGTGTTGCCGACATCGGGGGGCTCCGGAGATACGCAGTATTTT. Translated: CASSVLPTSGGSGDTQYF.

This chain uses TRBV7-2 with TRBJ2-2, with TRBD2 matching 8 bases. The CDR3 has 14 residues. Looked up from germline, CDR1 is SGHTA and CDR2 is FQGNSA. V lost 7 bases and J lost 10; bases outside the gene matches: 11. The CDR3 DNA sequence: TGTGCCAGCATGCCATCGGGAGGGGTTGAGGAGCTGTTTTTT. Translation gives CASMPSGGVEELFF.

The gene calls are TRBV6-5 and TRBJ2-1; 7 bases map to TRBD2. Germline CDR1 MNHEY, CDR2 SVGAGI. The V gene end was trimmed by 2 bases and the J gene end by 5 bases; junction bases not matched to a gene: 6. The CDR3 is made up of 15 amino acids. The CDR3, as DNA: TGTGCCAGCAGTTACAGACCAGCGGGGAACAATGAGCAGTTCTTC. Protein sequence: CASSYRPAGNNEQFF.

J is TRBJ1-1 and V is TRBV6-5; D may be TRBD1 (6 bases). Deletions cut 5 bases from V and 1 base from J, with 11 bases between. This CDR3 spans 14 amino acids. Germline V CDR1 and CDR2: MNHEY, SVGAGI. The CDR3 protein is CASSPGHSNTEAFF. The CDR3 coding sequence is TGTGCCAGCAGTCCGGGACACTCGAACACTGAAGCTTTCTTT.

V gene TRBV11-2 combines with J gene TRBJ1-4; no clear D. Trimming left V 7 bases short and J 7 bases short, with 22 bases between. Germline CDR1 and CDR2: SGHAT and FQNNGV. The CDR3 is 16 amino acids. Here the CDR3 reads CASTELVGVGGEKLFF. CDR3 DNA sequence: TGTGCCAGCACCGAGCTGGTTGGGGTAGGAGGTGAAAAACTGTTTTTT.

The rearrangement links TRBV27 to TRBJ1-2; TRBD1 matches 9 bases. The CDR3 has 13 residues. The J segment lost 7 bases and the V segment lost 5 bases, leaving 5 bases of the junction unmatched. CDR1 MNHEY and CDR2 SMNVEV come from the germline V gene (reference sequence). Written as DNA, the CDR3 is TGTGCCAGCAGTCCCCGGACAGGGGTTGGCTACACCTTC. It translates to CASSPRTGVGYTF.

The CDR3 sequence is CASSQASPSGFQETQYF. The CDR3 region has the DNA TGTGCCAGCAGCCAAGCGTCGCCTAGCGGGTTTCAAGAGACCCAGTACTTC. This chain links TRBV3-1 (or the pseudogene TRBV3-2) with TRBJ2-5; 8 nucleotides line up with TRBD2. From germline, CDR1 is LGHDT and CDR2 YNNKEL (reference sequence). This CDR3 contains 17 residues. With 1 base clipped from V and 2 bases from J, the junction kept 9 bases outside the gene matches.

The CDR3 DNA is TGTGCCAGCAGTGAACGCTGGGGGCGCAGGGAGACCCAGTACTTC. It yields the protein CASSERWGRRETQYF. The chain has TRBV2 and TRBJ2-5; D perhaps matches TRBD1 (6 bases). Germline loops: CDR1 SNHLY, CDR2 FYNNEI. The CDR3 loop spans 15 amino acids. Between the trimmed V and J ends, which lost 2 bases and 5 bases, there was a span of 15 bases.

V usage is TRBV7-9 and J usage is TRBJ1-5; D gene uncertain. CDR3 length: 12 amino acids. CDR1 SEHNR and CDR2 FQNEAQ come from the germline V gene (reference sequence). V lost 6 bases and J lost 7, with 10 bases in between. The DNA for the CDR3 is TGTGCCAGCAGGAATTCCGAGCAGCCCCAGCATTTT. This translates into CASRNSEQPQHF.

The chain links TRBV5-1 to TRBJ1-4; D is undetermined. CDR1 is SGHRS, CDR2 YFSETQ, per germline. The CDR3 consists of 15 residues. Trimming stripped 4 bases from V and 8 bases from J, with 18 bases between. The CDR3 loop is CASSDSLGIEEKLFF. Here the CDR3 DNA reads TGCGCCAGCAGCGATTCACTAGGGATAGAAGAAAAACTGTTTTTT.

The chain links TRBV4-1 to TRBJ2-3; D is uncertain. Trimming pared 1 base from V and 2 bases from J, leaving 10 bases between. The CDR3 has 15 residues. Germline V gives CDR1 MGHRA, CDR2 YSYEKL. CDR3 in amino acids: CASSQAPVPTDTQYF. CDR3 bases: TGCGCCAGCAGCCAAGCCCCGGTTCCCACAGATACGCAGTATTTT.

The J gene is TRBJ1-4, the V gene TRBV7-9; 8 bases align to TRBD1. The CDR3 runs to 17 residues. Looked up from germline, CDR1 is SEHNR and CDR2 is FQNEAQ (reference sequence). Germline trimming cut 5 bases from V and 10 bases from J; bases unmatched to any gene: 18. CDR3 DNA sequence: TGTGCCAGCAGCCAATCCACTACCTGGACAGGGAGTGGAAAACTGTTTTTT. Translated, it gives CASSQSTTWTGSGKLFF.

The CDR3 DNA sequence: TGTGCCAGCAGCCATTGGGGGACAGGGTCCTACGAGCAGTACTTC. Translation: CASSHWGTGSYEQYF. This chain links TRBV14 with TRBJ2-7; 9 positions match TRBD1. Trimming took 3 bases from V and 1 from J; bases not matched to a gene: 4. The CDR3 sequence is 15 residues long. The V gene's germline CDR1 is SGHDN and CDR2 FVKESK.

This sequence joins TRBV24-1 and TRBJ1-5; D might be TRBD1 (5 bases). CDR1 and CDR2 from the germline V gene are KGHDR and SFDVKD. This CDR3 has 18 residues. Trimming cost V 0 bases and J 3 bases, with 17 bases left between them. The CDR3 protein is CATSDLRGGKGANQPQHF. CDR3 nucleotides: TGTGCCACCAGTGATTTGAGGGGAGGAAAAGGGGCCAATCAGCCCCAGCATTTT.

This clone has a handful of counts. The J gene is TRBJ2-2, the V gene TRBV6-5, with D maybe TRBD2 (6 bases). Germline V lookup: CDR1 MNHEY, CDR2 SVGAGI. The CDR3 consists of 15 residues. With 4 bases removed from V and 0 bases from J, the gap between germline ends came to 9 bases. This CDR3 reads CASSWGVANTGELFF. CDR3 DNA: TGTGCCAGCAGTTGGGGGGTCGCGAACACCGGGGAGCTGTTTTTT.

This clone occurred once. The rearrangement uses TRBV25-1 and TRBJ2-1; D not resolved. The CDR3 sequence is 13 residues long. Trimming pared 6 bases from V and 4 bases from J, leaving 10 bases between. CDR1 is MGHDK, CDR2 SYGVNS, per germline. The CDR3 nucleotides are TGTGCCAGCAGAGACTCCCAGTACAATGAGCAGTTCTTC. It codes for CASRDSQYNEQFF.

This rearrangement joins TRBV9 to TRBJ2-3; possible D gene TRBD2, 5 bases. The CDR3 runs 14 residues. V was clipped by 3 bases and J by 2 bases, with 10 bases between them. Germline values: CDR1 SGDLS, CDR2 YYNGEE. CDR3 sequence reads: CASSAEGSTDTQYF. In DNA, the CDR3 is TGTGCCAGCAGCGCCGAGGGATCCACAGATACGCAGTATTTT.

The chain recombines TRBV10-3 with TRBJ1-5; a possible D gene is TRBD1 (6 bases). V lost 5 bases and J 0 bases, leaving 11 bases between the germline ends. The CDR3 is made up of 15 amino acids. Germline V CDR1 and CDR2: ENHRY, SYGVKD. The CDR3 loop reads CAISQTGFSNQPQHF. In nucleotides, the CDR3 is TGTGCCATCAGTCAGACAGGTTTTAGCAATCAGCCCCAGCATTTT.

The chain carries TRBV27 and TRBJ1-6, with 11 bases that match TRBD1. V shed 6 bases and J 6 bases; nucleotides not matched to a gene: 7. The V gene's germline CDR1 is MNHEY and CDR2 SMNVEV (reference sequence). The CDR3 covers 16 residues. Written as DNA, the CDR3 is TGTGCCAGCAGGCGGGGACAGGGGGGCTCTAATTCACCCCTCCACTTT. Its protein is CASRRGQGGSNSPLHF.

The rearrangement links TRBV7-2 to TRBJ2-1, with D unclear. Per the germline V gene, CDR1 is SGHTA and CDR2 is FQGNSA. CDR3 length: 12 residues. Deletions cut 2 bases from V and 6 bases from J, with 5 bases between. The CDR3 DNA is TGTGCCAGCAGCTTATTTAGCAATGAGCAGTTCTTC. Translation: CASSLFSNEQFF.

Written as DNA, the CDR3 is TGTGCCAGCAGCTTGGCCGTGGGACAGTATCAGCCCCAGCATTTT. Protein product: CASSLAVGQYQPQHF. The rearrangement links TRBV5-8 to TRBJ1-5; 7 bases match TRBD1. Germline trimming cut 0 bases from V and 5 bases from J; bases unmatched to any gene: 5. The CDR3 length is 15 residues. Per germline, CDR1 SGHTS and CDR2 YDEGEE.

The V gene is TRBV7-9, the J gene TRBJ1-1, with 8 nucleotides matching TRBD1. Germline CDR1 reads SEHNR; CDR2 reads FQNEAQ (reference sequence). Trimming cost V 4 bases and J 0 bases; bases outside gene matches: 10. CDR3 size: 17 residues. The CDR3 here is CASSSPPGGGLNTEAFF. DNA for the CDR3: TGTGCCAGCAGCTCCCCCCCAGGGGGCGGATTGAACACTGAAGCTTTCTTT.

The chain links TRBV5-1 to TRBJ1-4, with 7 bases lining up with TRBD1. V dropped 0 bases and J dropped 5; count of bases not matched to a gene: 1. CDR1 is SGHRS, CDR2 YFSETQ, per germline. The CDR3 consists of 14 residues. CDR3 bases: TGCGCCAGCAGCTTGGGACAGGGCAATGAAAAACTGTTTTTT. Its protein product is CASSLGQGNEKLFF.

This rearrangement joins TRBV4-3 to TRBJ2-3; a possible D gene is TRBD1 (5 bases). Germline CDR1 and CDR2: LGHNA and YSLEER. Trimming stripped 0 bases from V and 4 bases from J, with 14 bases between. This CDR3 contains 16 residues. The CDR3: CASSQEPGQVADTQYF. CDR3 bases: TGCGCCAGCAGCCAAGAACCAGGGCAGGTAGCAGATACGCAGTATTTT.

The chain links TRBV7-7 to TRBJ2-5; D might be TRBD1 (6 bases). This CDR3 comprises 14 residues. V lost 1 base, J lost 2 bases, and 8 bases lay in between. The germline gives CDR1 SSHAT, CDR2 FNYEAQ (reference sequence). CDR3 sequence: CASSLVGQQETQYF. In DNA, the CDR3 is TGTGCCAGCAGCTTAGTCGGACAGCAAGAGACCCAGTACTTC.

V usage is TRBV7-9 and J usage is TRBJ2-7; D unresolved. Per germline, CDR1 SEHNR and CDR2 FQNEAQ (reference sequence). There are 13 residues in the CDR3. V lost 1 base, J lost 3 bases, and 7 bases lay in between. Here the CDR3 reads CASSLVESYEQYF. The CDR3 DNA reads as TGTGCCAGCAGCTTAGTGGAGAGCTACGAGCAGTACTTC. Together with reference TRBV7-9 and TRBJ2-7, the CDR3 gives the full variable domain: DTGVSQNPRHKITKRGQNVTFRCDPISEHNRLYWYRQTLGQGPEFLTYFQNEAQLEKSRLLSDRFSAERPKGSFSTLEIQRTEQGDSAMYLCASSLVESYEQYFGPGTRLTVT.

DNA of the CDR3: TGCGCCAGCAGCTGGACTAGCGGGGCCATTTATCCCCAGTATTTT. Translating it yields CASSWTSGAIYPQYF. The chain combines TRBV5-1 with TRBJ2-3; TRBD2 aligns across 12 bases. Unmatched junction bases numbered 11, after V lost 3 bases and J lost 12 bases. The CDR3 is 15 residues long. The germline V gene has CDR1 SGHRS and CDR2 YFSETQ.

This clone was recorded only once. This chain links TRBV4-1 with TRBJ1-3, with a weak D call TRBD1 (5 bases). Per germline, CDR1 MGHRA and CDR2 YSYEKL. V was trimmed by 1 base and J by 0 bases, leaving 7 bases between them. The CDR3 contains 15 residues. The CDR3 region is CASSQGGDSGNTIYF. Here the CDR3 DNA reads TGCGCCAGCAGCCAAGGGGGGGACTCTGGAAACACCATATATTTT.

The V and J genes are TRBV30 and TRBJ1-5; TRBD1 agrees at 7 bases. V dropped 3 bases and J dropped 2; count of bases not matched to a gene: 4. The CDR3 consists of 14 residues. Germline V gene sequence: CDR1 GTSNPN, CDR2 SVGIG (reference sequence). The CDR3 bases are TGTGCCTGGAGAGATACAGGGGGCAATCAGCCCCAGCATTTT. Amino acids: CAWRDTGGNQPQHF.

The V and J genes are TRBV4-1 and TRBJ2-1; possibly TRBD1 for D (6 bases). Germline CDR1 and CDR2: MGHRA and YSYEKL. Trimming pared 3 bases from V and 2 bases from J, leaving 11 bases between. The CDR3 sequence is 15 residues long. CDR3 residues: CASSQGRGTYNEQFF. In nucleotides, the CDR3 is TGCGCCAGCAGCCAGGGCAGGGGAACCTACAATGAGCAGTTCTTC.